This T cell receptor (beta chain) is from a study of blood T cells in healthy people across ages (dated by TCRdb to 2014 to 2015). For the study in its entirety: In model experiments, template switching captured roughly one uniquely barcoded TCR beta cDNA molecule for every two T cells. Age-related changes in TCR beta repertoire diversity were measured in the study by deep sequencing normalized with unique cDNA molecular identifiers. Donors were grouped into four age groups: young (average 16 years), middle-aged (over 35), aged (around 60) and long-lived (approximately 75). To avoid experimental bias, donors of different ages were distributed randomly across sequencing lanes. For two donors (one aged 18 to 29 and one aged 80 or older), the study analyzed two additional independent replicas of 1 million unique cDNA reads from the same blood draw. Points the paper makes about the study in general: As age increased, observed TCR beta diversity per million T cells dropped in a roughly linear way, and a significant reduction was already evident by age about 36. Compared with the aged group, more naive CD4+ T cells, fewer expanded clones and increased TCR diversity were shown by the long-lived group, suggesting age selection. Because the CMV infection status of the donors was unknown, age-related changes in expanded clonotypes may potentially have been confounded. Observed TCR beta diversity correlated strongly with the percentage of naive T cells measured by flow cytometry. Total diversity estimates from one million sequenced T cells were considered lower bounds and underestimates. Bulk unsorted PBMC profiling prevented conclusive comparison of naive and antigen-experienced compartments.

Receptor libraries were prepared by 5' RACE. TCRdb lists the instrument as Illumina HiSeq 2500. A second PCR of about 7 to 12 cycles was performed with a sample-barcoded 5' primer and a J-beta primer mix. Each TCR beta cDNA molecule received a unique molecular identifier from a template-switch 5' adaptor carrying 12 random nucleotides. At least 3 million CDR3-containing paired-end reads were obtained from each sample. The Mint cDNA synthesis kit, primed by a TRBC-specific oligonucleotide, was used to synthesize first-strand cDNA from all RNA. Following uracil-DNA glycosylase treatment, a first 18-cycle PCR with universal primers M1SS and BC2_uni_R was performed on all cDNA. The published analysis was carried out like this. For normalization, 1 million high-quality reads were randomly selected from each sample, with every read carrying a distinct molecular identifier. Instead of being binned into consensus sequences, reads with shared molecular identifiers were discarded. CDR3 identification, clonotype clustering and error correction used MiTCR with a Q25 quality threshold and the strictest error-elimination algorithm. A nonparametric unseen species model with Euler transformation was used to estimate lower-bound total TCR beta diversity. TCRdb redid the processing of the public reads, applying fastp at Q25 and MiXCR, and retained in-frame beta chains. Each CDR3 protein appears once, grouped with its most common genes and DNA. The V and J calls and clone size come from TCRdb's table, not from the authors' own analysis. The sample data list 550,000 to 700,000 distinct CDR3 sequences, and 25% to 30% of these were observed just once. The leading ten clones occupy around 20% of the sample.

Trimming removed 5 bases from V and 0 bases from J; the gene matches leave 10 bases unexplained. The CDR3 runs 19 amino acids, cysteine and phenylalanine included. CDR3 DNA is the only sequence kept; it has 57 bases, read in frame from the first base. The germline V gene encodes CDR1 SGHTA and CDR2 FQGNSA. Concerning this clonotype: Its antigen target is currently unknown. Base qualities were left out, and no much larger clone turns up one base away.

Systemically healthy Caucasian individuals from Russia, about 38 in total and aged about 6 to 100 years, were included as donors. Each donor gave about 9.8 milliliters of peripheral blood, drawn into EDTA-treated Vacutainer tubes. Ficoll-Paque density-gradient centrifugation was used to isolate PBMCs, with at least 7 million obtained per sample. Trizol reagent was used to extract total RNA from the PBMCs, yielding at least 6 micrograms per sample. For every donor, flow cytometry on a PBMC aliquot measured the percentage of naive CD45RAhigh/CD27high T cells. Here the chain combines TRBV7-2 and TRBJ2-1; 13 middle bases align to TRBD2. Sequences were obtained from blood. The receptor was isolated from a woman aged 70-85 years in good health. Here the CDR3 is given as CASSPRTSGGHYSYNEQFF. In nucleotide form, the sequence is TGTGCCAGCAGCCCCAGGACTAGCGGGGGCCACTACTCCTACAATGAGCAGTTCTTC.